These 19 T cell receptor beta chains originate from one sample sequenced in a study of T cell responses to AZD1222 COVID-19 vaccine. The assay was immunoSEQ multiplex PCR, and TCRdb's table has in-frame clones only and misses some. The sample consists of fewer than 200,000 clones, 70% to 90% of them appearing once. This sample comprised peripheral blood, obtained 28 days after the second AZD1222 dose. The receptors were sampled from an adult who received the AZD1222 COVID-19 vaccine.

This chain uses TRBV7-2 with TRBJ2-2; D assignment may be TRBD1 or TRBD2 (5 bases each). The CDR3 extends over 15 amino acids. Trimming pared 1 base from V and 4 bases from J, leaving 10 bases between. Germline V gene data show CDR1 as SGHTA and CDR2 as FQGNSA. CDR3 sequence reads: CASSLERGGTGELFF. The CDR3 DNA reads TGTGCCAGCAGCTTAGAACGGGGCGGCACCGGGGAGCTGTTTTTT.

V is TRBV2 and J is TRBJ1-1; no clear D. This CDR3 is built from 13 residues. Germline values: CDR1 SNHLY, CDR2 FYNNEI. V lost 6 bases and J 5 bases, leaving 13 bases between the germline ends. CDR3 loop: CASSYRPVTEAFF. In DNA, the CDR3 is TGTGCCAGCAGCTATCGTCCCGTGACTGAAGCTTTCTTT. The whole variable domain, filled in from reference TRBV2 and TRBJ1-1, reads EPEVTQTPSHQVTQMGQEVILRCVPISNHLYFYWYRQILGQKVEFLVSFYNNEISEKSEIFDDQFSVERPDGSNFTLKIRSTKLEDSAMYFCASSYRPVTEAFFGQGTRLTVV.

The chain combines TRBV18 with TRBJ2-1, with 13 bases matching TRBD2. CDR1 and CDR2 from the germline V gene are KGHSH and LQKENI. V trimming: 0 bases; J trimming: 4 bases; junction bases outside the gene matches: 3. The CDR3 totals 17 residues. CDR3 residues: CASSPPGLAGPYNEQFF. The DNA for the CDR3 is TGTGCCAGCTCACCACCGGGACTAGCGGGGCCTTACAATGAGCAGTTCTTC.

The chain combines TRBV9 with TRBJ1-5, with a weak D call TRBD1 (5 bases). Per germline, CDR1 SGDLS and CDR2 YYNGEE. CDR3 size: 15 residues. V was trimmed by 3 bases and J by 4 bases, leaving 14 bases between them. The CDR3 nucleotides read TGTGCCAGCAGCGGGGGCACAGAGGGAAATCAGCCCCAGCATTTT. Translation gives CASSGGTEGNQPQHF.

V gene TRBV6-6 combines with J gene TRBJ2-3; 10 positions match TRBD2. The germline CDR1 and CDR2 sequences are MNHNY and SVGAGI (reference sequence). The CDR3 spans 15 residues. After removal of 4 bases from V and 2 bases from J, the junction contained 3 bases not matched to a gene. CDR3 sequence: CASSLLAGNTDTQYF. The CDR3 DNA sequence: TGTGCCAGCAGTTTACTAGCGGGGAACACAGATACGCAGTATTTT.

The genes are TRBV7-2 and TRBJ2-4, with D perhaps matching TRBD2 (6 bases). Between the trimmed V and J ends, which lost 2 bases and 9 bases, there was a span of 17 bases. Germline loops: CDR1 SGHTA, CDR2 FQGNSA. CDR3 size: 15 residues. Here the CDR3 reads CASSLSVRVGGIQYF. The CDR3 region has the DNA TGTGCCAGCAGCTTATCGGTCAGGGTCGGGGGCATTCAGTACTTC.

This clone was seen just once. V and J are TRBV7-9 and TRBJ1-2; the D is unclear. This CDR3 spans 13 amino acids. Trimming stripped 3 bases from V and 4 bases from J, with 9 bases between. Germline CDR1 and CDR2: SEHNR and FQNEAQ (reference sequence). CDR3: CASSFLAGYGYTF. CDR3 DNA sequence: TGTGCCAGCAGCTTCCTGGCAGGCTATGGCTACACCTTC.

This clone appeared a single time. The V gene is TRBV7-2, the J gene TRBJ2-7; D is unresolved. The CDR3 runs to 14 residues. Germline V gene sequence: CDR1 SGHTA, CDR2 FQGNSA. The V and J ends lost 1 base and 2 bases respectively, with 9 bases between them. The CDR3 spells CASSLVPEAYEQYF. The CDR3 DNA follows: TGTGCCAGCAGCTTAGTTCCAGAAGCCTACGAGCAGTACTTC.

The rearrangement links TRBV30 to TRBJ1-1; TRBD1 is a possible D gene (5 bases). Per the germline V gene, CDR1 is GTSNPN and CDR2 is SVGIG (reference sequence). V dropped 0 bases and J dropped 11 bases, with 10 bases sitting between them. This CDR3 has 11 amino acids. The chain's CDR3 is CAWSVGTAAFF. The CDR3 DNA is TGTGCCTGGAGTGTCGGGACGGCGGCTTTCTTT.

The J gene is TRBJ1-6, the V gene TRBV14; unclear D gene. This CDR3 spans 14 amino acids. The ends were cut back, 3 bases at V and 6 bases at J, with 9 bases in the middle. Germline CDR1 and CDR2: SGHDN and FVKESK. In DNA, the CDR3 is TGTGCCAGCAGCCATAGAGGACCTAATTCACCCCTCCACTTT. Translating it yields CASSHRGPNSPLHF.

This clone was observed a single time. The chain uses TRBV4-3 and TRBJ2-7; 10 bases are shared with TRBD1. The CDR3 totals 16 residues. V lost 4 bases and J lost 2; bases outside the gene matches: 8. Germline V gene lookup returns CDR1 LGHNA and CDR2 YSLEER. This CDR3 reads CASSLNHGTGAYEQYF. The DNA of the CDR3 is TGCGCCAGCAGCCTCAATCACGGGACAGGGGCCTACGAGCAGTACTTC.

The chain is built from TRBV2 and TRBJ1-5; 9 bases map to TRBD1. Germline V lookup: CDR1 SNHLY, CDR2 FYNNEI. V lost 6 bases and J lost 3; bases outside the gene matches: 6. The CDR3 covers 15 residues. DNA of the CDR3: TGTGCCAGCAGCGGACAGGGGCGGATCAATCAGCCCCAGCATTTT. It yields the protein CASSGQGRINQPQHF.

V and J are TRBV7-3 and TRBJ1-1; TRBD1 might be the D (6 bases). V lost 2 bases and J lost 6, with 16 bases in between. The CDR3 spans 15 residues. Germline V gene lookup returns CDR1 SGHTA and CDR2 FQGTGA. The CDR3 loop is CASSLYAGEDAEAFF. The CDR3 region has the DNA TGTGCCAGCAGCTTATATGCAGGGGAGGACGCTGAAGCTTTCTTT. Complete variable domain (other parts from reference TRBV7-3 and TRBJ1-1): GAGVSQTPSNKVTEKGKYVELRCDPISGHTALYWYRQSLGQGPEFLIYFQGTGAADDSGLPNDRFFAVRPEGSVSTLKIQRTERGDSAVYLCASSLYAGEDAEAFFGQGTRLTVV.

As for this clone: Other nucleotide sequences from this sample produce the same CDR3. CDR3 nucleotide sequence: TGTGCCAGTAGTACCGGACAGGGGAACACTGAAGCTTTCTTT. Translation: CASSTGQGNTEAFF. The genes are TRBV19 and TRBJ1-1, with TRBD1 identical over 8 bases. V gave up 4 bases and J gave up 1 base; unmatched junction bases: 2. The germline V gene encodes CDR1 LNHDA and CDR2 SQIVND (reference sequence). The CDR3 extends over 14 amino acids. The entire variable domain, with the rest obtained from reference TRBV19 and TRBJ1-1, is as follows: DGGITQSPKYLFRKEGQNVTLSCEQNLNHDAMYWYRQDPGQGLRLIYYSQIVNDFQKGDIAEGYSVSREKKESFPLTVTSAQKNPTAFYLCASSTGQGNTEAFFGQGTRLTVV.

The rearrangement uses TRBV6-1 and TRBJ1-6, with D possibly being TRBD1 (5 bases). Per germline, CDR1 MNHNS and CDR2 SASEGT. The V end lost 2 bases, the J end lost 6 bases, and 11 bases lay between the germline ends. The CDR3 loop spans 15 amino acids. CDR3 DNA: TGTGCCAGCAGTGAAAGGGCAGGGCTTAATTCACCCCTCCACTTT. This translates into CASSERAGLNSPLHF.

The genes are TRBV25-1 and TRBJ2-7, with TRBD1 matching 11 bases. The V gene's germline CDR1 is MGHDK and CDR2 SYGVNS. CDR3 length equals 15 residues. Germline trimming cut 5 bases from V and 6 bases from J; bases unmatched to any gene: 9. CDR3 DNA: TGTGCCAGCAGTAGGAGGACAGGGGGCACGGGCGAGCAGTACTTC. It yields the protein CASSRRTGGTGEQYF.

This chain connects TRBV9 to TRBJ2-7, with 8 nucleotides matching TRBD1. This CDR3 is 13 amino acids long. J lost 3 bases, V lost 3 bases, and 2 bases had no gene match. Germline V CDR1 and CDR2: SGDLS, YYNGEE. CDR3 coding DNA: TGTGCCAGCAGCGGCAGGGGGCTCTACGAGCAGTACTTC. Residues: CASSGRGLYEQYF.

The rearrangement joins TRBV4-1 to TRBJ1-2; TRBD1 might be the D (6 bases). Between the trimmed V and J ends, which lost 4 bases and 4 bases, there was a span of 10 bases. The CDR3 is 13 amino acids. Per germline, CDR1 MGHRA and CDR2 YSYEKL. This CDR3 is CASSLDSFYGYTF. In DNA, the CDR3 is TGCGCCAGCAGCCTGGACAGCTTCTATGGCTACACCTTC.

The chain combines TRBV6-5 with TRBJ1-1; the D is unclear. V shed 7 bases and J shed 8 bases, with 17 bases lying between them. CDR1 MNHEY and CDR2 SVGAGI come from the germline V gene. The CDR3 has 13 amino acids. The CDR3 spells CASISRRVTEAFF. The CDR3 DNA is TGTGCCAGCATCTCCCGCCGGGTCACCGAAGCTTTCTTT.